Listed here are 24 T cell receptor beta chains from one sample, sequenced in a study of cytomegalovirus exposure and HLA in healthy donors (dated by TCRdb to between 2016 and 2019). The library was produced with the immunoSEQ multiplex PCR assay. The multiplex PCR relied on a mix of 60 forward primers for TCR Vbeta segments and 13 reverse primers for TCR Jbeta segments. In TCRdb, the immuneACCESS table is reduced to in-frame sequences with V and J assigned. These tables do not hold every clone; where another copy was compared, an unresolved V gene accounts for under half, and the others remain unexplained. The table for this sample lists approximately 100,000 clones; around 80% of them were counted only once. The ten top clones hold 1.5% to 2% of the sample. Input material: PBMCs. These receptors all stem from a woman between 40 and 55 years old in good health and CMV-seronegative.

This chain links TRBV7-9 with TRBJ2-3; the D gene is possibly TRBD2 (6 bases). The CDR3 loop spans 15 amino acids. The V gene lost 4 bases and the J gene lost 2 bases, with 13 bases spanning the gap. Germline V gene data show CDR1 as SEHNR and CDR2 as FQNEAQ (reference sequence). The CDR3 DNA reads as TGTGCCAGCAGCTATGGACTGGGACTCACAGATACGCAGTATTTT. It specifies CASSYGLGLTDTQYF.

The chain carries TRBV28 and TRBJ1-4; D is uncertain. The V gene's germline CDR1 is MDHEN and CDR2 SYDVKM. This CDR3 is 14 amino acids long. The V and J ends lost 10 bases and 4 bases respectively, with 16 bases between them. The CDR3 sequence is CATTLQSVNEKLFF. CDR3 in DNA: TGTGCCACCACGCTCCAGTCAGTTAATGAAAAACTGTTTTTT.

The V and J genes are TRBV2 and TRBJ2-5, with D possibly TRBD2 on 5 matching bases. The CDR3 spans 14 residues. Germline CDR1 reads SNHLY; CDR2 reads FYNNEI. The V end lost 8 bases, the J end lost 4 bases, and 17 bases lay between the germline ends. This CDR3 is CASQWRPEGETQYF. Here the CDR3 DNA reads TGTGCCAGCCAGTGGCGACCCGAGGGAGAGACCCAGTACTTC.

The chain is built from TRBV28 and TRBJ1-4; D remains unclear. CDR1 is MDHEN and CDR2 is SYDVKM in the germline V gene. This CDR3 is built from 14 residues. V was trimmed by 8 bases and J by 0 bases, leaving 10 bases between them. CDR3 DNA sequence: TGTGCCAGCCGCGGGAGAGCAACTAATGAAAAACTGTTTTTT. Translated: CASRGRATNEKLFF.

The table lists this clone with a few counts. The chain's CDR3 is CASSPGTSSYEQYF. The CDR3 DNA sequence: TGCGCCAGCAGCCCCGGGACTAGCTCCTACGAGCAGTACTTC. The chain links TRBV4-3 to TRBJ2-7; the match to TRBD2 covers 8 bases. J lost 0 bases, V lost 4 bases, and 2 bases had no gene match. The CDR3 contains 14 residues. Germline-derived CDR1 and CDR2 are LGHNA and YSLEER.

The chain recombines TRBV27 with TRBJ2-7; D possibly corresponds to TRBD2 (5 bases). V shed 7 bases and J shed 2 bases, with 15 bases lying between them. The CDR3 runs 14 residues. Germline values: CDR1 MNHEY, CDR2 SMNVEV (reference sequence). The CDR3 is CASNPSGLPYEQYF. Here the CDR3 DNA reads TGTGCCAGCAATCCTTCCGGACTCCCCTACGAGCAGTACTTC.

The CDR3: CASLGQGAGGYTF. The CDR3 coding sequence is TGTGCCAGCCTCGGACAGGGGGCTGGTGGCTACACCTTC. This sequence joins TRBV5-4 and TRBJ1-2; TRBD1 aligns across 11 bases. The CDR3 covers 13 residues. The trim removed 7 bases at V and 7 bases at J, leaving 6 bases unmatched. Germline V gene data show CDR1 as SGHNT and CDR2 as YYREEE (reference sequence).

V gene TRBV7-9 combines with J gene TRBJ2-7; 7 bases map to TRBD1. The J segment lost 0 bases and the V segment lost 5 bases, leaving 7 bases of the junction unmatched. This CDR3 spans 15 amino acids. CDR1 and CDR2 (germline): SEHNR, FQNEAQ (reference sequence). This chain's CDR3 is CASSAGGSSSYEQYF. The CDR3 region has the DNA TGTGCCAGCAGCGCAGGGGGATCAAGCTCCTACGAGCAGTACTTC. Complete variable domain (other parts from reference TRBV7-9 and TRBJ2-7): DTGVSQNPRHKITKRGQNVTFRCDPISEHNRLYWYRQTLGQGPEFLTYFQNEAQLEKSRLLSDRFSAERPKGSFSTLEIQRTEQGDSAMYLCASSAGGSSSYEQYFGPGTRLTVT.

This clone has only a few counts. V usage is TRBV6-5 and J usage is TRBJ2-7; a possible D gene is TRBD1 (5 bases). The CDR3 consists of 14 residues. V lost 3 bases, J lost 2 bases, and 11 bases lay in between. The V gene's germline CDR1 is MNHEY and CDR2 SVGAGI. Here the CDR3 reads CASSYVKGTYEQYF. The CDR3, as DNA: TGTGCCAGCAGTTATGTGAAGGGGACCTACGAGCAGTACTTC.

The table lists this clone with a count of one. The chain is built from TRBV27 and TRBJ2-1; maybe TRBD1 (6 bases). The V end lost 11 bases, the J end lost 6 bases, and 23 bases lay between the germline ends. The CDR3 is 15 amino acids. The germline gives CDR1 MNHEY, CDR2 SMNVEV (reference sequence). The DNA of the CDR3 is TGTGCCGCCTCGGACTGGCAGGGGCAGGGCAATGAGCAGTTCTTC. Protein sequence: CAASDWQGQGNEQFF.

The chain joins TRBV28 to TRBJ1-2; D gene uncertain. Trimming took 9 bases from V and 4 from J, leaving 12 bases between them. Germline CDR1 reads MDHEN; CDR2 reads SYDVKM. The CDR3 sequence is 12 residues long. The CDR3 coding sequence is TGTGCCAGTAGCGTGGGAGGCTATGGCTACACCTTC. Translation: CASSVGGYGYTF.

V gene TRBV2 combines with J gene TRBJ2-7; unclear D gene. Looked up from germline, CDR1 is SNHLY and CDR2 is FYNNEI. Trimming left V 4 bases short and J 3 bases short, with 13 bases between. The CDR3 covers 14 residues. CDR3 in amino acids: CASSVRLEIYEQYF. The CDR3 nucleotides are TGTGCCAGCAGTGTTCGACTGGAAATCTACGAGCAGTACTTC.

The chain is built from TRBV7-2 and TRBJ1-6; 7 bases are a match to TRBD1. The CDR3 extends over 15 amino acids. With V trimmed by 6 bases and J by 2 bases, 4 bases remained unmatched. The germline CDR1 and CDR2 sequences are SGHTA and FQGNSA. The chain's CDR3 is CASRQQGPYNSPLHF. CDR3 bases: TGTGCCAGCAGGCAACAGGGGCCCTATAATTCACCCCTCCACTTT.

The V gene is TRBV6-5, the J gene TRBJ1-5; 12 nucleotides agree with TRBD1. J lost 7 bases, V lost 6 bases, and 7 bases had no gene match. This CDR3 has 15 residues. Germline-derived CDR1 and CDR2 are MNHEY and SVGAGI. CDR3 sequence reads: CASRRDRGRDQPQHF. The CDR3, as DNA: TGTGCCAGCAGAAGGGACAGGGGGCGCGACCAGCCCCAGCATTTT.

The chain uses TRBV5-1 and TRBJ2-5; TRBD2 matches 8 bases. CDR1 is SGHRS and CDR2 is YFSETQ in the germline V gene. The CDR3 totals 18 residues. Trimming removed 3 bases from V and 4 bases from J; junction bases left unmatched: 17. CDR3 sequence (DNA): TGCGCCAGCAGCTCACGCTATGGAGCGGGAGTGGCCAGAGAGACCCAGTACTTC. Its protein is CASSSRYGAGVARETQYF.

The chain uses TRBV5-1 and TRBJ1-2; 7 bases agree with TRBD1. V lost 4 bases, J lost 4 bases, and 7 bases stayed unmatched. The CDR3 runs 14 residues. Germline loops: CDR1 SGHRS, CDR2 YFSETQ. This CDR3 reads CASSRDRASYGYTF. CDR3 bases: TGCGCCAGCAGCCGCGACAGGGCCTCCTATGGCTACACCTTC.

This clone was found once. This chain links TRBV5-4 with TRBJ2-5; TRBD1 matches 7 bases. The CDR3 runs 15 residues. With V trimmed by 4 bases and J by 2 bases, 8 bases remained unmatched. CDR1 and CDR2 from the germline V gene are SGHNT and YYREEE (reference sequence). Here the CDR3 DNA reads TGTGCCAGCAGCAGGGGGCCCCTATTACAAGAGACCCAGTACTTC. Translating it yields CASSRGPLLQETQYF.

The chain carries TRBV28 and TRBJ2-3; 9 bases are a match to TRBD2. The J segment lost 0 bases and the V segment lost 1 base, leaving 5 bases of the junction unmatched. CDR3 length: 17 amino acids. Germline V gene data show CDR1 as MDHEN and CDR2 as SYDVKM. CDR3 amino acids: CASSLFLAGSSTDTQYF. The CDR3 DNA is TGTGCCAGCAGTTTATTTCTAGCGGGGTCTAGCACAGATACGCAGTATTTT.

Only a few counts were recorded for this clone. V usage is TRBV9 and J usage is TRBJ2-2; perhaps TRBD1 as D (5 bases). Germline V gene data show CDR1 as SGDLS and CDR2 as YYNGEE. V was clipped by 2 bases and J by 5 bases, with 13 bases between them. This CDR3 spans 15 amino acids. The CDR3 DNA sequence: TGTGCCAGCAGCGTCAATGACCCAGGGACCGGGGAGCTGTTTTTT. Its translation is CASSVNDPGTGELFF.

The gene calls are TRBV6-1 and TRBJ1-2; a possible D gene is TRBD1 (6 bases). V was trimmed by 6 bases and J by 5 bases, leaving 10 bases between them. The V gene's germline CDR1 is MNHNS and CDR2 SASEGT. This CDR3 spans 12 amino acids. The CDR3 sequence: CASSRTEYGYTF. The DNA for the CDR3 is TGTGCCAGCAGCCGGACAGAATATGGCTACACCTTC.

The V call is TRBV19, the J call TRBJ2-7, with no clear D. Trimming removed 1 base from V and 1 base from J, with 5 bases in between. This CDR3 contains 13 residues. Germline loops: CDR1 LNHDA, CDR2 SQIVND (reference sequence). CDR3 residues: CASSIVASYEQYF. As DNA, the CDR3 is TGTGCCAGTAGTATAGTAGCTTCCTACGAGCAGTACTTC.

This CDR3 is CASSPPLGGSTEAFF. The DNA for the CDR3 is TGTGCCAGCAGCCCCCCGCTGGGGGGGAGTACTGAAGCTTTCTTT. This rearrangement joins TRBV6-5 to TRBJ1-1; tentatively, D is TRBD1 (5 bases). Trimming removed 6 bases from V and 5 bases from J, with 19 bases in between. The CDR3 is 15 amino acids. CDR1 is MNHEY and CDR2 is SVGAGI in the germline V gene.

This chain links TRBV28 with TRBJ1-6; TRBD1 aligns across 7 bases. The CDR3 covers 14 residues. Per the germline V gene, CDR1 is MDHEN and CDR2 is SYDVKM. V lost 6 bases to trimming and J lost 4 bases; unmatched junction nucleotides: 3. CDR3 residues: CASSRQGYNSPLHF. Here the CDR3 DNA reads TGTGCCAGCAGCCGACAGGGTTATAATTCACCCCTCCACTTT.

This sequence joins TRBV15 and TRBJ2-1, with D possibly matching TRBD2 (6 bases). The CDR3 totals 14 residues. The V end was cut by 9 bases, the J end by 7 bases, with 19 bases between. The germline gives CDR1 LNHNV, CDR2 YYDKDF (reference sequence). This CDR3 reads CATSTGVGGNEQFF. For the CDR3, the DNA is TGTGCCACTTCGACGGGAGTCGGTGGGAATGAGCAGTTCTTC.